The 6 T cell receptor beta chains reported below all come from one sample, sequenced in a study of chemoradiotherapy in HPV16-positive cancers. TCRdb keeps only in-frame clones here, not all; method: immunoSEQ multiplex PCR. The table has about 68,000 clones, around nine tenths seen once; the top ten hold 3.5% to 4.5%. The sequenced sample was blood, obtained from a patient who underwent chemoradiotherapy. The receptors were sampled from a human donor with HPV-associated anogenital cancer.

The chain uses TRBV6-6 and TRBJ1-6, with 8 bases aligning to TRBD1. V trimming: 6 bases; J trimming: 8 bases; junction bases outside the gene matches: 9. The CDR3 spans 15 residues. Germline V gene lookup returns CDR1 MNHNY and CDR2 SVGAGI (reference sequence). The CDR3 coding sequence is TGTGCCAGCAGGCTCGGACAGGGAGGGGATTCACCCCTCCACTTT. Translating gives CASRLGQGGDSPLHF.

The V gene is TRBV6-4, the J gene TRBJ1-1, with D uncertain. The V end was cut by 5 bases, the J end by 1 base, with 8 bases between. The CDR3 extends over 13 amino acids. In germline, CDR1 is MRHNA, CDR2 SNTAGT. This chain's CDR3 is CASSRLQNTEAFF. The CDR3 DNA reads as TGTGCCAGCAGTAGGTTACAGAACACTGAAGCTTTCTTT.

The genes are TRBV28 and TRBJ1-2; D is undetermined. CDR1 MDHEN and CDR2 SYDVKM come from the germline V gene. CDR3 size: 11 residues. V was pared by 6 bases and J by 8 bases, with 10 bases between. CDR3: CASRWTWGYTF. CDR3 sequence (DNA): TGTGCCAGCAGGTGGACTTGGGGCTACACCTTC.

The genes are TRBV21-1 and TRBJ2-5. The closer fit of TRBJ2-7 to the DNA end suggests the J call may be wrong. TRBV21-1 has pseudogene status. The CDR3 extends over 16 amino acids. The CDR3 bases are TGTGCCAGCAGCAACGGCCGGGACGGCAACACCTACGAGCAGTACTTC. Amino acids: CASSNGRDGNTYEQYF.

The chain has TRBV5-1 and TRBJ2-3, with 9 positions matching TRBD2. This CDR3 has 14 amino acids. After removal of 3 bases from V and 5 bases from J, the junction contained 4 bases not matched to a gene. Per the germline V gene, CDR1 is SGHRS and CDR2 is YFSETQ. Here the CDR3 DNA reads TGCGCCAGCAGCTCCCTAGCGGGGTTAGATACGCAGTATTTT. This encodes CASSSLAGLDTQYF.

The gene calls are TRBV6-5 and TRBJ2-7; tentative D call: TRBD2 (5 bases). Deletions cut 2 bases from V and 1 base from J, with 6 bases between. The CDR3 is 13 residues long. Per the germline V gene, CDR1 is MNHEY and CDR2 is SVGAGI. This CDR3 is CASSYGLSYEQYF. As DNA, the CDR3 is TGTGCCAGCAGTTACGGACTTTCCTACGAGCAGTACTTC.